The source of this T cell receptor (beta chain) is a study of blood T cells in healthy people across ages. Study-wide results and caveats: More naive CD4+ cells and higher diversity marked long-lived donors relative to aged donors.

The CDR3 contains 15 residues. CDR1 and CDR2 (germline): SGHRS, YFSETQ. V was trimmed by 3 bases and J by 3 bases, leaving 13 bases between them. As concerns this clonotype: Its cognate antigen is unknown.

A second PCR of about 6 to 11 cycles used a sample-barcoded 5' primer and a J-beta primer mix. Template switching added a 12-random-nucleotide identifier to every cDNA molecule. Each CDR3 protein is one row after TCRdb ran MiXCR on the 5' RACE reads. Of more than 650,000 distinct CDR3 sequences listed, over 20% were seen once; the top ten hold approximately 20%. This clonotype was obtained from a man between 65 and 85 years old in good health. Specimen: blood. This rearrangement joins TRBV5-1 to TRBJ2-1, with TRBD2 as a possible D gene (6 bases). CDR3 region: CASSSHGGIYNEQFF. The CDR3 nucleotides read TGCGCCAGCAGCTCACACGGGGGAATCTACAATGAGCAGTTCTTC.